This TCR beta chain stems from a study of blood T cells in healthy people across ages. Comments on this clonotype: Germline and junction disagree at one end, which may indicate a read error.

Primers used in a second PCR of roughly 6 to 11 cycles were a sample-barcoded 5' primer and a J-beta primer mix. TCRdb analysed the 5' RACE reads with MiXCR anew, one entry per CDR3 protein. This sample yields around 800,000 distinct CDR3 sequences, of which about 55% are seen a single time; under 50% belongs to the top ten. The authors isolated at least 6 million PBMCs per sample. Total RNA was isolated from each sample in quantities of at least 6 micrograms. The receptor comes from a man older than 75 in good health. The sequencing input was blood.

The CDR3 bases are TGTGCCACCAGTCCGGGTCAGCCCCAGCATTTT. This codes for CATSPGQPQHF. The gene calls are TRBV28 and TRBJ1-5, with D hard to call. CDR1 is MDHEN, CDR2 SYDVKM, per germline. The CDR3 has 11 amino acids. Full variable domain (outside the CDR3, taken from reference TRBV28 and TRBJ1-5): DVKVTQSSRYLVKRTGEKVFLECVQDMDHENMFWYRQDPGLGLRLIYFSYDVKMKEKGDIPEGYSVSREKKERFSLILESASTNQTSMYLCATSPGQPQHFGDGTRLSIL.